This T cell receptor beta chain appears in the sequencing data of a study of T cell repertoires in MIS-A myocarditis (dated by TCRdb to 2021 to 2024). The QIAamp DNA FFPE kit was used to extract genomic DNA from formalin-fixed paraffin-embedded autopsy tissue. About this clone: Its antigen is unknown. Base qualities are not recorded, but no much larger clone differs from it by a single base.

There are 13 amino acids in the CDR3, from cysteine to phenylalanine inclusive. The CDR3 DNA has 39 bases and is translated from base 1. Between the V and J ends, shortened by 5 bases and 7 bases respectively, the junction contains 9 bases. Sequences SGHTA (CDR1) and FQGNSA (CDR2) are obtained from the germline V gene. Amplification of TCRbeta CDR3 regions relied on the immunoSEQ bias-controlled multiplex PCR, followed by high-throughput sequencing. Under the source paper's analysis protocol: The immunoSEQ vendor pipeline collapsed and filtered the CDR3 sequences so that the abundance and frequency of each unique TCRbeta CDR3 could be quantified. Using a 90% global sequence identity threshold, CD-HIT clustered dominant CDR3 amino acid sequences together with SARS-CoV-2-specific ImmuneCODE TCRbeta sequences. A clone was classed as hyperexpanded at a frequency of 0.1 to 1 and as large at a frequency of 0.01 to 0.1. MiXCR was used to confirm CDR3 amino acid sequences and V and J gene assignments of dominant clones. The R stringdist package was used to calculate Levenshtein distances between the patient clonotypes and the ImmuneCODE hits. This is the immuneACCESS table as TCRdb keeps it, with only in-frame sequences that have V and J called. A part of the clones is gone; compared with another copy, unresolved V genes explain less than half, and the rest is unexplained. Clonal size and the V and J genes are those of that table, whereas D and trimming came from the DNA. The sample table lists 10,000 to 13,000 clones, 83% of them with a count of one. The ten largest account for roughly 30% of the sample.

Recombination linked TRBV7-2 to TRBJ1-6, with no confident D gene call. Sequenced material: right ventricle heart tissue obtained at autopsy. In light of the paper, this sample's cell subset or site label describes: cardiac tissue sample (left or right ventricle, interventricular septum, or pericardium). This sequence originates from a man aged 18 to 35 with fulminant myocarditis from multisystem inflammatory syndrome in adults (MIS-A) after COVID-19. The CDR3 region reads CASSRDLNSPLHF. In nucleotides, the sequence is TGTGCCAGCAGCCGCGACTTAAATTCACCCCTCCACTTT.